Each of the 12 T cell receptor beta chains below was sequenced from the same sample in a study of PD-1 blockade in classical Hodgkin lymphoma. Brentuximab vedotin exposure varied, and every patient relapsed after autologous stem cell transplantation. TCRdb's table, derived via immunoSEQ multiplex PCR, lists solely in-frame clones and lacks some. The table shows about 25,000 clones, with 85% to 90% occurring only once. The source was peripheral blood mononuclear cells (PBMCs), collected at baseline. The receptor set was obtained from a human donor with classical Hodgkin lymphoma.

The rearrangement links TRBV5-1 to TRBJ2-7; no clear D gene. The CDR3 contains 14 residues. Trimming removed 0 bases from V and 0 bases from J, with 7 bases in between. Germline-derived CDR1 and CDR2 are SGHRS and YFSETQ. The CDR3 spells CASSLASSSYEQYF. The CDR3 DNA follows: TGCGCCAGCAGCTTGGCCTCCTCCTCCTACGAGCAGTACTTC.

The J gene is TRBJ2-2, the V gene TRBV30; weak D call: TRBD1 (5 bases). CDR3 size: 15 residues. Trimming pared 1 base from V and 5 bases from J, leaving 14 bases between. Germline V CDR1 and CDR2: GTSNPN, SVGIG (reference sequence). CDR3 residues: CAWSGAAGWTGELFF. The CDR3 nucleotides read TGTGCCTGGAGTGGGGCGGCAGGGTGGACCGGGGAGCTGTTTTTT.

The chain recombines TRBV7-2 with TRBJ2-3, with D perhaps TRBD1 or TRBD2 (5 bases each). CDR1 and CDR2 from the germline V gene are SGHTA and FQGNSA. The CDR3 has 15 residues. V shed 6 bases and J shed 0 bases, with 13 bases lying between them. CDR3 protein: CASRALGESTDTQYF. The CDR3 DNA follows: TGTGCCAGCAGGGCCCTGGGGGAAAGCACAGATACGCAGTATTTT.

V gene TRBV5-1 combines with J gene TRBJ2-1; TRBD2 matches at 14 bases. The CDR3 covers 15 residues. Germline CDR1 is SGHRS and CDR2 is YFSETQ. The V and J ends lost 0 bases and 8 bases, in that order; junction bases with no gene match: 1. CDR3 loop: CASSLGLAGGHEQFF. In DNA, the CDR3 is TGCGCCAGCAGCTTGGGACTAGCGGGGGGGCATGAGCAGTTCTTC.

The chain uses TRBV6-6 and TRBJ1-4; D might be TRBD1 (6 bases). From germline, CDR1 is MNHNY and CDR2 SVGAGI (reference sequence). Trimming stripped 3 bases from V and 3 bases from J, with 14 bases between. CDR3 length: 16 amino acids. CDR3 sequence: CASSYSTGRSNEKLFF. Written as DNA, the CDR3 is TGTGCCAGCAGTTATTCCACAGGGAGGTCTAATGAAAAACTGTTTTTT.

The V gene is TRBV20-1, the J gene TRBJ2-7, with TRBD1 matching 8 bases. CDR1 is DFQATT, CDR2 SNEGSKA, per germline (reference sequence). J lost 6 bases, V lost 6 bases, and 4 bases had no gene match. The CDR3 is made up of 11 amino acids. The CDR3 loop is CSAPGTGEQYF. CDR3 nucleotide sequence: TGCAGTGCGCCAGGGACAGGCGAGCAGTACTTC.

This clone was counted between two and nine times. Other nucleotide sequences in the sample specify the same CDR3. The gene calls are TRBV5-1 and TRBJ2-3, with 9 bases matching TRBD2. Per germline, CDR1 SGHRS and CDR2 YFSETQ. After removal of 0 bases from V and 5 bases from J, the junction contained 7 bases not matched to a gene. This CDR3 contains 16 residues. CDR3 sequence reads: CASSLVLAGEVDTQYF. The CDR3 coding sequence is TGCGCCAGCAGCTTGGTGTTAGCGGGGGAAGTAGATACGCAGTATTTT.

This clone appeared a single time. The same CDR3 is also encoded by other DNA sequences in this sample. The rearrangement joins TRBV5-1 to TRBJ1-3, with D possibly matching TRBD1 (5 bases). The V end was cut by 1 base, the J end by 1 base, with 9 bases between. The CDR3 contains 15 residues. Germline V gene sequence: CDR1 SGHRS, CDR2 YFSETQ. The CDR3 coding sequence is TGCGCCAGCAGCTTGAGTGGGGGGTCTGGAAACACCATATATTTT. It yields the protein CASSLSGGSGNTIYF.

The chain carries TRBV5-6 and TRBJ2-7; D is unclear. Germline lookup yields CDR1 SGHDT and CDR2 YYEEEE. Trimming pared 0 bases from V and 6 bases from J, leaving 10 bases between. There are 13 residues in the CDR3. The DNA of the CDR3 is TGTGCCAGCAGCTTGGCCGTTAACTCCGAGCAGTACTTC. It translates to CASSLAVNSEQYF. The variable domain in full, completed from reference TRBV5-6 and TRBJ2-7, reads DAGVTQSPTHLIKTRGQQVTLRCSPKSGHDTVSWYQQALGQGPQFIFQYYEEEERQRGNFPDRFSGHQFPNYSSELNVNALLLGDSALYLCASSLAVNSEQYFGPGTRLTVT.

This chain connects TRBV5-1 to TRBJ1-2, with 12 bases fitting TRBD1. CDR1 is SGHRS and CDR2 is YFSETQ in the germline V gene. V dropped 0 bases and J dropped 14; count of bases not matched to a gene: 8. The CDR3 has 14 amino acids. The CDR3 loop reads CASSLEAGTGGATF. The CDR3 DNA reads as TGCGCCAGCAGCTTGGAAGCCGGGACAGGGGGCGCGACCTTC.

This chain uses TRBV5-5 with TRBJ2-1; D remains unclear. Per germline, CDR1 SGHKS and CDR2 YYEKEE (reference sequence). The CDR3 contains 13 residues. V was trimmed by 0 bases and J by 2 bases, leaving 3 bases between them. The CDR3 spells CASSLDTYNEQFF. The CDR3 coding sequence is TGTGCCAGCAGCTTGGATACCTACAATGAGCAGTTCTTC.

CDR3 nucleotide sequence: TGCGCCAGCAGCTTGATGGAGGACACTGAAGCTTTCTTT. It encodes CASSLMEDTEAFF. This chain joins TRBV5-1 and TRBJ1-1; D remains unclear. The CDR3 consists of 13 residues. Germline V lookup: CDR1 SGHRS, CDR2 YFSETQ. The V end was cut by 1 base, the J end by 3 bases, with 7 bases between.